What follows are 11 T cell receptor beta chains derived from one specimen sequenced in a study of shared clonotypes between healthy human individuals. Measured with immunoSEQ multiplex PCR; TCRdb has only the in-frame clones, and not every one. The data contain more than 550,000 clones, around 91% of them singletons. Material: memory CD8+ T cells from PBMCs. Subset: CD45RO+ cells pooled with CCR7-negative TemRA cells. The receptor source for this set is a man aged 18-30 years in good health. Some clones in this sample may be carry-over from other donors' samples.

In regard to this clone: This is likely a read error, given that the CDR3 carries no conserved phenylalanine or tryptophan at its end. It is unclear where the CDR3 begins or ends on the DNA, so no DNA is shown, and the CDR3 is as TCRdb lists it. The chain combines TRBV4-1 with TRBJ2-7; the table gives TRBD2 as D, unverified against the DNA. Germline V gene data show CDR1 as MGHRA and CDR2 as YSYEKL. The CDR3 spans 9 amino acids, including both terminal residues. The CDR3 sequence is CASSQAGVA.

CDR3 region: CAISLASYNEQFF. CDR3 in DNA: TGTGCCATCAGTCTAGCGTCCTACAATGAGCAGTTCTTC. This chain uses TRBV10-3 with TRBJ2-1, with a weak D call TRBD2 (6 bases). Trimming stripped 5 bases from V and 1 base from J, with 6 bases between. This CDR3 contains 13 residues. Per germline, CDR1 ENHRY and CDR2 SYGVKD.

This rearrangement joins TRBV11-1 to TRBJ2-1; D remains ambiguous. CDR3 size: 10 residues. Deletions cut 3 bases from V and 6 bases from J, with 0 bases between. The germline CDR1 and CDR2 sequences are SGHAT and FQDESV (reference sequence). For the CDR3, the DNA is TGTGCCAGCAGCTTCAATGAGCAGTTCTTC. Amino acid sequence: CASSFNEQFF.

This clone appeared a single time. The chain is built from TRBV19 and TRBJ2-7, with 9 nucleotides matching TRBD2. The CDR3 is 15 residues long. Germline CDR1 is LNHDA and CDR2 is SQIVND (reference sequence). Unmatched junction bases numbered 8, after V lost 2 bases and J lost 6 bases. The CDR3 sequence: CASSISRTSASEQYF. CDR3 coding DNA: TGTGCCAGTAGTATAAGTAGGACTAGCGCGAGCGAGCAGTACTTC.

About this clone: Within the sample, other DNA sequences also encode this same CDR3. In nucleotides, the CDR3 is TGTGCCAGTAGTATAGGTGGGGCGCGGACTGAAGCTTTCTTT. Its protein is CASSIGGARTEAFF. The chain has TRBV19 and TRBJ1-1; possibly TRBD1 for D (5 bases). V was cut by 1 base and J by 5 bases, with 11 bases left in between. CDR1 is LNHDA and CDR2 is SQIVND in the germline V gene (reference sequence). The length of the CDR3 is 14 residues. Drawing the rest from reference TRBV19 and TRBJ1-1, the complete variable domain is DGGITQSPKYLFRKEGQNVTLSCEQNLNHDAMYWYRQDPGQGLRLIYYSQIVNDFQKGDIAEGYSVSREKKESFPLTVTSAQKNPTAFYLCASSIGGARTEAFFGQGTRLTVV.

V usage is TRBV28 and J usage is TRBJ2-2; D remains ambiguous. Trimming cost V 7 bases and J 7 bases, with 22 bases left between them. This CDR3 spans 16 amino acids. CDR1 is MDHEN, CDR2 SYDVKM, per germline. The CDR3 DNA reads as TGTGCCAGCAAGGTAGCCCTTTTTGTGCCCATCGGGGAGCTGTTTTTT. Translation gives CASKVALFVPIGELFF.

CDR3 region: CASSSPGLEYNEQFF. CDR3 coding DNA: TGTGCCAGCAGCTCACCGGGACTAGAGTACAATGAGCAGTTCTTC. V gene TRBV11-3 combines with J gene TRBJ2-1; 8 nucleotides match TRBD2. The junction had 6 bases not matched to a gene; V was cut back by 4 bases and J by 4 bases. CDR1 SGHNT and CDR2 YENEEA come from the germline V gene. The CDR3 has 15 residues. Looking up the rest from reference TRBV11-3 and TRBJ2-1 gives the full variable domain: EAGVVQSPRYKIIEKKQPVAFWCNPISGHNTLYWYLQNLGQGPELLIRYENEEAVDDSQLPKDRFSAERLKGVDSTLKIQPAELGDSAVYLCASSSPGLEYNEQFFGPGTRLTVL.

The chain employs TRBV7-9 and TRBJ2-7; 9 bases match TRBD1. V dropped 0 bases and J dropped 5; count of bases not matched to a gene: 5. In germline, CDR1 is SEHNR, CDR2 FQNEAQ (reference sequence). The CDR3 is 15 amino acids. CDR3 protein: CASSLATGGLDEQYF. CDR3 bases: TGTGCCAGCAGCTTAGCCACAGGGGGCCTTGACGAGCAGTACTTC.

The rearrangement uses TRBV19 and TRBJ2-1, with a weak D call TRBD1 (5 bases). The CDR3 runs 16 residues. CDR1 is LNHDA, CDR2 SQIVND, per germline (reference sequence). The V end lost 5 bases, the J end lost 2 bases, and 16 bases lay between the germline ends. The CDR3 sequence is CASSHGPDRPYNEQFF. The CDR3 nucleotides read TGTGCCAGTAGTCACGGGCCCGACAGACCCTACAATGAGCAGTTCTTC.

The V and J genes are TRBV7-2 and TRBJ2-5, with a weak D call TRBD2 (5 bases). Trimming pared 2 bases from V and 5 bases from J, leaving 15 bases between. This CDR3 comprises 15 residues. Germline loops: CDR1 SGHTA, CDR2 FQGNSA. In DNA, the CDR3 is TGTGCCAGCAGCTTAAATCGGCTAGCAGCGGAGACCCAGTACTTC. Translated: CASSLNRLAAETQYF.

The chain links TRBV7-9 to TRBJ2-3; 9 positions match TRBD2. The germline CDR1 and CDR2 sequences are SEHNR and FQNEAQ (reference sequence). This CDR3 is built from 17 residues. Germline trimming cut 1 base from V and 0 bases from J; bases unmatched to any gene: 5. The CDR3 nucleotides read TGTGCCAGCAGCTTAGTGGCGGGAGGGACTAGCACAGATACGCAGTATTTT. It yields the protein CASSLVAGGTSTDTQYF.